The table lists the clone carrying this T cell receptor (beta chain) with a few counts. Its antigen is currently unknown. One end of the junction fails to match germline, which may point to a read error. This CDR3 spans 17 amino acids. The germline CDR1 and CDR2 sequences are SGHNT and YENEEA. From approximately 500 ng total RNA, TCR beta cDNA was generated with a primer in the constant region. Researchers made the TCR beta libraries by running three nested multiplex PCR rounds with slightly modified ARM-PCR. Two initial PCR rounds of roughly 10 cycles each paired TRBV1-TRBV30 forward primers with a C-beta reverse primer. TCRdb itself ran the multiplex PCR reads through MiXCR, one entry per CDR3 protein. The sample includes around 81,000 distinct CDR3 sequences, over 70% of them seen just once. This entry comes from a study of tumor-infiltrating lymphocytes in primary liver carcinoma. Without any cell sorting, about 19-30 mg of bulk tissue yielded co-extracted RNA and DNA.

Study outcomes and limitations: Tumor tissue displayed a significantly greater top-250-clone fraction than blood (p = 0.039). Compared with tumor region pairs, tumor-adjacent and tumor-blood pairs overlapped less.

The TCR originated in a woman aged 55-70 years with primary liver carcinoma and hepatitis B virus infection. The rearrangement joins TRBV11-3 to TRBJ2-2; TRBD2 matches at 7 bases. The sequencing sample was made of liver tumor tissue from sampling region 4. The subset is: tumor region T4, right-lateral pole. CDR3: CTSSPGLTGGNTGELFF. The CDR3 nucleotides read TGTACCAGCAGCCCCGGACTAACGGGAGGGAACACCGGGGAGCTGTTTTTT.